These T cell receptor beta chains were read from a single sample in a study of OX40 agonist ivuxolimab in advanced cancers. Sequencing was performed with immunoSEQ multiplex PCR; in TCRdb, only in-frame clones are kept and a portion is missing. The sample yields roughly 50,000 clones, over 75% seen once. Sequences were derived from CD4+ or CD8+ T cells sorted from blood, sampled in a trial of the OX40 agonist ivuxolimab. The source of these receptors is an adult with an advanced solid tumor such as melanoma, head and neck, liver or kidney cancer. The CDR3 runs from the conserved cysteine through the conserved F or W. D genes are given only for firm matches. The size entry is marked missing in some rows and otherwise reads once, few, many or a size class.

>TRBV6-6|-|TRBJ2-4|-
TGTGCCAGCAGTTACTCGGAAGCCATCAACATTCAGTACTTC
CASSYSEAINIQYF
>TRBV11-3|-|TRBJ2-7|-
TGTGCCAGCAGCTCAGGCCGGGACACAGACTACGAGCAGTACTTC
CASSSGRDTDYEQYF
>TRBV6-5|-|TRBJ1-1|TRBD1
TGTGCCAGCAGGTGGGACAGGACTGAAGCTTTCTTT
CASRWDRTEAFF
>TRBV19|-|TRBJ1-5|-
TGTGCCTCCGGAGGGGGTTGGACTCAGCCCCAGCATTTT
CASGGGWTQPQHF
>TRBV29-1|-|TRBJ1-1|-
TGCAGCGCCAGCGGGGAGAACACTGAAGCTTTCTTT
CSASGENTEAFF
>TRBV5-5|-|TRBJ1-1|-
TGTGCCAGCAGCTTCGGGACAGAAGCTTTCTTT
CASSFGTEAFF
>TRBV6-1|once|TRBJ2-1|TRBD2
TGTGCCAGCAGTGTTAGCGGGGGGTATGTGATCGAGCAGTTCTTC
CASSVSGGYVIEQFF
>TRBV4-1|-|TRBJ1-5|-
TGCGCCAGCAGCCCTCTCCTCGGCAATCAGCCCCAGCATTTT
CASSPLLGNQPQHF
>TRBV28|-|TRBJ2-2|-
TGTGCCAGCAGTTTGACAGGGAACACCGGGGAGCTGTTTTTT
CASSLTGNTGELFF
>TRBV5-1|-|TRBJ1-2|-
TGCGCCAGCAGCTTAGAAGGTTATGGCTACACCTTC
CASSLEGYGYTF
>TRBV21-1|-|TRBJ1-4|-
TGTGCCAGCAGCAGAGGCAGGGAGAATGAAAAACTGTTTTTT
CASSRGRENEKLFF
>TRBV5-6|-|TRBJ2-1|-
TGTGCCAGCAGCTTGTACGGGGGGCTTTTCAATGAGCAGTTCTTC
CASSLYGGLFNEQFF
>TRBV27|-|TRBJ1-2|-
TGTGCCAGCAGTAGTGGCGATGGCTACACCTTC
CASSSGDGYTF
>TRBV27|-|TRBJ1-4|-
TGTGCCAGCAGTTTGTACTCCCCAGGGGCAGGGGAAAAACTGTTTTTT
CASSLYSPGAGEKLFF
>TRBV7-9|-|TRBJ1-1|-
TGTGCCAGCAGCTTATACACTGAAGCTTTCTTT
CASSLYTEAFF
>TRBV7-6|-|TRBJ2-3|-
TGTGCCAGCAGCTTAGAGGGTCCCACAGATACGCAGTATTTT
CASSLEGPTDTQYF
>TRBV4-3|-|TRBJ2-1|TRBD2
TGCGCCAGCAGCGGACTAGCGGGAGGACCCAATGAGCAGTTCTTC
CASSGLAGGPNEQFF
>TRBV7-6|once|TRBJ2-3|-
TGTGCCAGCAGCTTAGGGACCGACACAGATACGCAGTATTTT
CASSLGTDTDTQYF
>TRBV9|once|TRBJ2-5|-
TGTGCCAGCAGCGTAGGGGGATTAGAGACCCAGTACTTC
CASSVGGLETQYF
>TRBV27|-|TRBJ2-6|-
TGTGCCAGCAGTCCCGAAAGGGCTGGGGCCAACGTCCTGACTTTC
CASSPERAGANVLTF
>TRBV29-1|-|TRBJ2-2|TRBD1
TGCAGCGTCAACAGGGGGAACACCGGGGAGCTGTTTTTT
CSVNRGNTGELFF
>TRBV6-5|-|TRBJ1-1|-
TGTGCCAGCAGTTACGACCCGAACACTGAAGCTTTCTTT
CASSYDPNTEAFF